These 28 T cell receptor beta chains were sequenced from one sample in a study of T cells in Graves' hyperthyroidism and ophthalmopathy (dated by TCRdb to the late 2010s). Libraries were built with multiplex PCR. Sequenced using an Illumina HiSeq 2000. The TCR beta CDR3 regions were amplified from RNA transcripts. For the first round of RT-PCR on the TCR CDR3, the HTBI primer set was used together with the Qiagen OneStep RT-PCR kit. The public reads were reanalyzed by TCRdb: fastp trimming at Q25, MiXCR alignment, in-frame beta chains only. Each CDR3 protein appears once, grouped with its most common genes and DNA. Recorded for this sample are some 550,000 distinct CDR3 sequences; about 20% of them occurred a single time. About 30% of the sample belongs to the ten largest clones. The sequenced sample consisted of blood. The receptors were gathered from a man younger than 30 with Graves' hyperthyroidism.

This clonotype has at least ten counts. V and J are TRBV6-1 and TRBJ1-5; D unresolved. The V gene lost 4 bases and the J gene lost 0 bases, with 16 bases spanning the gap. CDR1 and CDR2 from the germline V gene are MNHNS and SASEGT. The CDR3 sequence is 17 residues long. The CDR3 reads CASSGSRASSSNQPQHF. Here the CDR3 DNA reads TGTGCCAGCAGTGGTTCCCGGGCGTCTTCTAGCAATCAGCCCCAGCATTTT.

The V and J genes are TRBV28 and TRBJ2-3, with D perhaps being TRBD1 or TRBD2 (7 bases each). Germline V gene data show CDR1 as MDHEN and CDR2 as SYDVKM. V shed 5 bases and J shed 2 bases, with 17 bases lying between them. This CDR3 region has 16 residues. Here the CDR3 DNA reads TGTGCCAGCAGTACTCACAGGGGACTATACACAGATACGCAGTATTTT. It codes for CASSTHRGLYTDTQYF.

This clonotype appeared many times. The CDR3 region is CASSLNQGYGYTF. In DNA, the CDR3 is TGTGCCAGCAGTTTAAATCAGGGGTATGGCTACACCTTC. This rearrangement joins TRBV28 to TRBJ1-2; TRBD1 might be the D (6 bases). V lost 2 bases and J lost 5, with 9 bases in between. Germline V gene lookup returns CDR1 MDHEN and CDR2 SYDVKM. This CDR3 is 13 amino acids long.

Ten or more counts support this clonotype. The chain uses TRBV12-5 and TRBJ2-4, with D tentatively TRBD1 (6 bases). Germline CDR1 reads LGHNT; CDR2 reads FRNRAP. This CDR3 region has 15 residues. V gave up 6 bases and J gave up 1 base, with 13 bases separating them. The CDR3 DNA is TGTGCTAGTGGGACAGGATTGAAGGCCAAAAACATTCAGTACTTC. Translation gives CASGTGLKAKNIQYF.

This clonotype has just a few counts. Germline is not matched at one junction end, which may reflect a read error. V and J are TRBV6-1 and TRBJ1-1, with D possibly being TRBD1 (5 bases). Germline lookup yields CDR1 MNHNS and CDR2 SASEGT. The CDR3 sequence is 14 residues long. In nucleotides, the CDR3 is TGTGCCAGCAGTCCCCTAGGACACACAGATAAAGCTCTCTTT. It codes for CASSPLGHTDKALF.

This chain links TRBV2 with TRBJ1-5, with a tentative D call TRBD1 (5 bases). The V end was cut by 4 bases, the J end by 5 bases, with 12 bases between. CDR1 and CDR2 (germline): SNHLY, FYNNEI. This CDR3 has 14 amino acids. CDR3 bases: TGTGCCAGCAGTGGTTGGGGGGTGTATCAGCCCCAGCATTTT. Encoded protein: CASSGWGVYQPQHF.

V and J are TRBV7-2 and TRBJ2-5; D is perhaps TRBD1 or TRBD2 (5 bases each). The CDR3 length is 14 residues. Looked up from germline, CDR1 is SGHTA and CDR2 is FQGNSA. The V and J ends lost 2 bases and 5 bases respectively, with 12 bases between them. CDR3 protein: CASSLRSGHETQYF. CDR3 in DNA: TGTGCCAGCAGCTTACGGTCGGGGCACGAGACCCAGTACTTC.

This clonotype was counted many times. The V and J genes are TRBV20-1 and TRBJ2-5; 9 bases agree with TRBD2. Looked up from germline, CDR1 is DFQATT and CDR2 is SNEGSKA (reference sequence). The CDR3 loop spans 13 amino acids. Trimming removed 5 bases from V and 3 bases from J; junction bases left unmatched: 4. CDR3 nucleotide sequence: TGCAGTGCTGATAGCGGGGGCAAAGAGACCCAGTACTTC. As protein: CSADSGGKETQYF.

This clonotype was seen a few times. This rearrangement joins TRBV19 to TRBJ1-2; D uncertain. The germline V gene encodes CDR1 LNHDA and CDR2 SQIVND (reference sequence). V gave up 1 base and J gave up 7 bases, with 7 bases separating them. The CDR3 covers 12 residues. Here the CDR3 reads CASSIGGVGYTF. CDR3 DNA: TGTGCCAGTAGTATAGGGGGAGTTGGCTACACCTTC. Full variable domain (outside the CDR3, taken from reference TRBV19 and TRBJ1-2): DGGITQSPKYLFRKEGQNVTLSCEQNLNHDAMYWYRQDPGQGLRLIYYSQIVNDFQKGDIAEGYSVSREKKESFPLTVTSAQKNPTAFYLCASSIGGVGYTFGSGTRLTVV.

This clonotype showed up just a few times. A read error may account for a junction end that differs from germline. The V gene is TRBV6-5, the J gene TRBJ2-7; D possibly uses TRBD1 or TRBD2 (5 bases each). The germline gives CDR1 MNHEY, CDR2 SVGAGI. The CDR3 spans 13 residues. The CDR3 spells CVSSYGDRGKQYF. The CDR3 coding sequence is TGTGTCAGCAGTTACGGGGATAGGGGAAAGCAGTACTTC.

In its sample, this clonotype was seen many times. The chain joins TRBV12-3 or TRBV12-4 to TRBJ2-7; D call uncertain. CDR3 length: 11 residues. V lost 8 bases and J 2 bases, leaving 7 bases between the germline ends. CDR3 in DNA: TGTGCCAGCGGCAGGACCTACGAGCAGTACTTC. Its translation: CASGRTYEQYF.

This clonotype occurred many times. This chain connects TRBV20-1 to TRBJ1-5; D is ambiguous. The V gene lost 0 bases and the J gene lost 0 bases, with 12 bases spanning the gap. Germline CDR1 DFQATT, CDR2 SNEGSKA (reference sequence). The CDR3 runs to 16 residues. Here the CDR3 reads CSARDPQTNSNQPQHF. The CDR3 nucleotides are TGCAGTGCTAGAGACCCGCAGACAAATAGCAATCAGCCCCAGCATTTT.

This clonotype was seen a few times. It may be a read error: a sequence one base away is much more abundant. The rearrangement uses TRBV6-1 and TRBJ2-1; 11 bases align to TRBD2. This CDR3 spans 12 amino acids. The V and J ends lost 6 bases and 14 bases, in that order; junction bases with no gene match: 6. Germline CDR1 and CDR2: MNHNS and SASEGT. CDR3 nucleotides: TGTGCCAGCAGGGCGACTAGCGGGGAGAAGTTCTTC. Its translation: CASRATSGEKFF.

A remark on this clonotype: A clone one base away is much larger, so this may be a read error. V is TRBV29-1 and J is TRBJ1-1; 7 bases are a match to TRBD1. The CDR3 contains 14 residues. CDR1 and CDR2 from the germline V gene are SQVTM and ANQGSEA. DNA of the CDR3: TGCAGCGTTAGGGACAGTTGGTCGAACACTGAAGCTTGCTTT. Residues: CSVRDSWSNTEACF.

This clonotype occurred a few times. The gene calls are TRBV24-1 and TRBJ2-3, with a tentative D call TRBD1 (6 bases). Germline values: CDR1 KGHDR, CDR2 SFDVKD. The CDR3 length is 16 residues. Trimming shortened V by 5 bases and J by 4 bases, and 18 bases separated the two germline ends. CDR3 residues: CATSGKGGAAADTQYF. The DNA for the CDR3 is TGTGCCACCAGTGGCAAAGGGGGAGCGGCGGCAGATACGCAGTATTTT.

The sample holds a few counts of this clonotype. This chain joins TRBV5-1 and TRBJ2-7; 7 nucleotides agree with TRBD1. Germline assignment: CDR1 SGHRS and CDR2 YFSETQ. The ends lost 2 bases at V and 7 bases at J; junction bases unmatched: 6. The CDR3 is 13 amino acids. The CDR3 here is CASSLDRAEEQYF. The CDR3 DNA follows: TGCGCCAGCAGCTTAGACAGGGCGGAGGAGCAGTACTTC.

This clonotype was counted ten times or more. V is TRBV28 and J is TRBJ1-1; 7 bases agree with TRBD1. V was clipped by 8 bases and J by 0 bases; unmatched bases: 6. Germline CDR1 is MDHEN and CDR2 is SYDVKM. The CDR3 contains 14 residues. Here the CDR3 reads CASGTDAMNTEAFF. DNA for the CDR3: TGTGCCAGCGGGACAGACGCCATGAACACTGAAGCTTTCTTT.

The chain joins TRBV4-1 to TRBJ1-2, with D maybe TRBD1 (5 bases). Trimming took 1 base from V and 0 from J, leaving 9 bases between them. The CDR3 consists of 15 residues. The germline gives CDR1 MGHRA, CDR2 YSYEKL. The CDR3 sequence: CASSQVGAANYGYTF. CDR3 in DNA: TGCGCCAGCAGCCAAGTCGGGGCGGCTAACTATGGCTACACCTTC.

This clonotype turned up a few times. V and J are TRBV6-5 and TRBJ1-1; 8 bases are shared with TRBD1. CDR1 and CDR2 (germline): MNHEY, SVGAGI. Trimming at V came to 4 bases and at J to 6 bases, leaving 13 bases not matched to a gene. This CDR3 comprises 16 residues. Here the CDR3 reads CASSFIRGRGLSEAFF. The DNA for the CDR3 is TGTGCCAGCAGTTTCATCAGGGGGCGCGGCCTCTCTGAAGCTTTCTTT.

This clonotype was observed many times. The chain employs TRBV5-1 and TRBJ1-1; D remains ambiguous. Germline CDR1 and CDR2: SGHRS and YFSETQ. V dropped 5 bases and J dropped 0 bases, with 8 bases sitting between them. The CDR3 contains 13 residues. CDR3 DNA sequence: TGCGCCAGCAGTGGTCGGGTGAACACTGAAGCTTTCTTT. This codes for CASSGRVNTEAFF.

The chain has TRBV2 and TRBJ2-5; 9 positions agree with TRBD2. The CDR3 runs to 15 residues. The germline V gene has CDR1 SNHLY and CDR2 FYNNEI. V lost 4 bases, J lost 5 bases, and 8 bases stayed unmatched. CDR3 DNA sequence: TGTGCCAGCAGTGTCCCAGCGGGGGGACTGGAGACCCAGTACTTC. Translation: CASSVPAGGLETQYF.

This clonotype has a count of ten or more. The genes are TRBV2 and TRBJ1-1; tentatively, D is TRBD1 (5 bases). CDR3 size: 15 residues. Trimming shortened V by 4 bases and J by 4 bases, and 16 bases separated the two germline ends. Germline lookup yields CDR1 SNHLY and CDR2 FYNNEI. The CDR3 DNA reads TGTGCCAGCAGTGGTTTTGGCCAGGGCGGCACTGAAGCTTTCTTT. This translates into CASSGFGQGGTEAFF. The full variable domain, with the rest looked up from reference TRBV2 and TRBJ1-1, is EPEVTQTPSHQVTQMGQEVILRCVPISNHLYFYWYRQILGQKVEFLVSFYNNEISEKSEIFDDQFSVERPDGSNFTLKIRSTKLEDSAMYFCASSGFGQGGTEAFFGQGTRLTVV.

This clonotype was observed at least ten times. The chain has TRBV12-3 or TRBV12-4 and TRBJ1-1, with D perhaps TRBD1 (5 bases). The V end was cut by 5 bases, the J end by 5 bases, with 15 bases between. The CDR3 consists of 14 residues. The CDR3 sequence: CASSPPVGGTEAFF. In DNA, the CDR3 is TGTGCCAGCAGTCCCCCCGTGGGGGGAACTGAAGCTTTCTTT.

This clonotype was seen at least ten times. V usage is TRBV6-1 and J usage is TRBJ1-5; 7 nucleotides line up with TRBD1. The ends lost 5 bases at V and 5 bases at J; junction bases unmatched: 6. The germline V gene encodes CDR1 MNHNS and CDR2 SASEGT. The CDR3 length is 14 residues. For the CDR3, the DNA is TGTGCCAGCAGTCGGACAGGTTACCATCAGCCCCAGCATTTT. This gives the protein CASSRTGYHQPQHF.

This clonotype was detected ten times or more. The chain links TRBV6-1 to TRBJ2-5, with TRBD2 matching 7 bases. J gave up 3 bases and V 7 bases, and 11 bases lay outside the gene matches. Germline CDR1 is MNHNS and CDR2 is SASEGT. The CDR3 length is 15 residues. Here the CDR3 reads CASNGAAGSEETQYF. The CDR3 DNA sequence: TGTGCCAGCAACGGAGCAGCGGGATCGGAAGAGACCCAGTACTTC.

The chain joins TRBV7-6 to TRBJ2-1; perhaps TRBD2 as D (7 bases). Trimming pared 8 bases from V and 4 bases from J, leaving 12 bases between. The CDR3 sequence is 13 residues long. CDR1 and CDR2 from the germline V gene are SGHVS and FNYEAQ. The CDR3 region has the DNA TGTGCCAGCGCGGGGGCTCGGTACAATGAGCAGTTCTTC. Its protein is CASAGARYNEQFF.

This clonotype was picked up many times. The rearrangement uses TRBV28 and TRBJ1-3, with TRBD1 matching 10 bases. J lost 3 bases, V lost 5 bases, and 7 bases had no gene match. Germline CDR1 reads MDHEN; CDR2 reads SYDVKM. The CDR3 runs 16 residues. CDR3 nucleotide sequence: TGTGCCAGCAGTCCCGAGGGGACAGGGGATGGAAACACCATATATTTT. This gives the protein CASSPEGTGDGNTIYF.

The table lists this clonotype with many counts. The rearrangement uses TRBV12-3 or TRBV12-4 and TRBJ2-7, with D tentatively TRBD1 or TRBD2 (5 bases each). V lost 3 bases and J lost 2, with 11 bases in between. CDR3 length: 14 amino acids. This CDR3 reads CASSFRDLAYEQYF. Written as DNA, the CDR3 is TGTGCCAGCAGTTTCCGGGACCTTGCCTACGAGCAGTACTTC.